This T cell receptor beta chain was sequenced in a study of cytomegalovirus exposure and HLA in healthy donors. Germline CDR1 is SNHLY and CDR2 is FYNNEI. CDR3 length equals 21 residues. V was clipped by 1 base and J by 0 bases; unmatched bases: 16. Findings of the study overall: A later analysis showed that HLA-associated TCR beta chains had undergone more clonal expansion than equally common others.

Comments on this clone: As yet, its antigen is unknown.

The PCR employed 60 Vbeta primers together with 13 Jbeta primers. Sequencing was performed with immunoSEQ multiplex PCR; in TCRdb, only in-frame clones are kept and a portion is missing. The sample gives a few hundred thousand clones, roughly 91% of which show up once; 1% is in the top ten. The sample comprised PBMCs. This clonotype was obtained from a woman aged 18-29 years in good health and CMV-seronegative. The rearrangement links TRBV2 to TRBJ2-3; 10 nucleotides agree with TRBD2. The CDR3 here is CASSEELGLASGGASTDTQYF. CDR3 coding DNA: TGTGCCAGCAGTGAAGAATTGGGACTAGCGTCTGGCGGTGCTAGCACAGATACGCAGTATTTT.